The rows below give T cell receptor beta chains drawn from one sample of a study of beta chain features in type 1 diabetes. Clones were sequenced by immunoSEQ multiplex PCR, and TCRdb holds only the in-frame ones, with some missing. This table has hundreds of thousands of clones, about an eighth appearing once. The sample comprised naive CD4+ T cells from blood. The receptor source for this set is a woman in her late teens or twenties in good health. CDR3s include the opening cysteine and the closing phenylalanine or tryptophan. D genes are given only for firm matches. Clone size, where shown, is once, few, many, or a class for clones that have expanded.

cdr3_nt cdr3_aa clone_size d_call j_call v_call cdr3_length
TGCAGCGCCGGACAGGGGGCGTACACTGAAGCTTTCTTT CSAGQGAYTEAFF . TRBD1 TRBJ1-1 TRBV29-1 13
TGTGCCAGCAGACTAGGGGGAGGGCTGGGAGATACGCAGTATTTT CASRLGGGLGDTQYF . . TRBJ2-3 TRBV7-2 15
TGTGCCAGCAGCTTTTACTACGAGCAGTACTTC CASSFYYEQYF few . TRBJ2-7 TRBV7-2 11
TGTGCCAGCACCCTAAGAACAGGGTTCCCCTATGGCTACACCTTC CASTLRTGFPYGYTF . . TRBJ1-2 TRBV9 15
TGCAGCGTTGGGGAATATGGCTACACCTTC CSVGEYGYTF few . TRBJ1-2 TRBV29-1 10
TGTGCCAGCAGCGTAGGCCCTAGTCTGTCAGATACGCAGTATTTT CASSVGPSLSDTQYF . . TRBJ2-3 TRBV9 15
TGTGCCAGCAGTCCCCCGGGGACAGGGCGTTACGAGCAGTACTTC CASSPPGTGRYEQYF . TRBD1 TRBJ2-7 TRBV14 15
TGCGCCAGCAGCCTCCTTAGCGGAGGGAGCTCCTACAATGAGCAGTTCTTC CASSLLSGGSSYNEQFF . . TRBJ2-1 TRBV5-1 17
TGCGCCAGCAGCCAACCCACGAAGCGCACAGATACGCAGTATTTT CASSQPTKRTDTQYF . . TRBJ2-3 TRBV4-1 15
TGTGCCAGCAGCACAGTCAACACCGGGGAGCTGTTTTTT CASSTVNTGELFF few . TRBJ2-2 TRBV28 13
TGTGCCAGCAGTCAGACTAGCGGACCCTACAATGAGCAGTTCTTC CASSQTSGPYNEQFF . TRBD2 TRBJ2-1 TRBV13 15
TGTGCCAGCAGCGCAGAACAGACCTCAGTTTATGGCTACACCTTC CASSAEQTSVYGYTF . . TRBJ1-2 TRBV9 15
TGTGCCGCCGGATGGACCTACGAGCAGTACTTC CAAGWTYEQYF . . TRBJ2-7 TRBV6-6 11
TGCAGCGTTACCTGGGGGACGCTTAGCAATCAGCCCCAGCATTTT CSVTWGTLSNQPQHF . . TRBJ1-5 TRBV29-1 15
TGTGCCAGCAGGGGGACAGGGGGCACAGATACGCAGTATTTT CASRGTGGTDTQYF few TRBD1 TRBJ2-3 TRBV28 14
TGTGCCAGCGGCCTGGGGACAGGGGGCGGTACGCAGTATTTT CASGLGTGGGTQYF . TRBD1 TRBJ2-3 TRBV28 14
TGTGCCAGCTCACCTATGGGGAATAGCAATCAGCCCCAGCATTTT CASSPMGNSNQPQHF . . TRBJ1-5 TRBV18 15
TGTGCCAGCAGCTATGGGCAGTGGTCAGATGAATCCTACAATGAGCAGTTCTTC CASSYGQWSDESYNEQFF few . TRBJ2-1 TRBV7-9 18
TGTGCCAGCAGCCCGCCCCGGGACAGGGCATATGGCTACACCTTC CASSPPRDRAYGYTF few TRBD1 TRBJ1-2 TRBV7-2 15
TGTGCCATCAGTGACAGGGGGAATGAGCAGTTCTTC CAISDRGNEQFF many TRBD1 TRBJ2-1 TRBV10-3 12
TGTGCCAGCAGCGAAGGGCTTCAAGAGACCCAGTACTTC CASSEGLQETQYF . . TRBJ2-5 TRBV14 13
TGCGCCAGCAGCGGTGCACTTAAGAACACTGAAGCTTTCTTT CASSGALKNTEAFF . . TRBJ1-1 TRBV4-1 14
TGCGCCAGCAGCAGGACTAGCGTACACACCGGGGAGCTGTTTTTT CASSRTSVHTGELFF . TRBD2 TRBJ2-2 TRBV4-1 15
TGTGCCAGCAGCCAGGACCAGGGCCGCGGGGAAGAGACCCAGTACTTC CASSQDQGRGEETQYF . . TRBJ2-5 TRBV4-2 16
TGTGCCAGCAGCTGGACAGGGTCCGGGGCCAACGTCCTGACTTTC CASSWTGSGANVLTF few TRBD1 TRBJ2-6 TRBV5-6 15
TGTGCCAGCAGCCAAGAACCTAGCGGGAGCCAAGAGACCCAGTACTTC CASSQEPSGSQETQYF few TRBD2 TRBJ2-5 TRBV14 16
TGTGCCAGCTCATTGGGGTCGGCACCCCTCCACTTT CASSLGSAPLHF few . TRBJ1-6 TRBV18 12
TGCGCCAGCAGCCGGGAGTACCAAGAGACCCAGTACTTC CASSREYQETQYF . . TRBJ2-5 TRBV4-3 13
TGTGCCAGCTCACCCCGTAGCGGGGGGCGATACAATGAGCAGTTCTTC CASSPRSGGRYNEQFF few TRBD2 TRBJ2-1 TRBV18 16
TGTGCCACCAGCAGGGCGGGAGGGAATGAAAAACTGTTTTTT CATSRAGGNEKLFF . . TRBJ1-4 TRBV15 14
TGTGCCACATGGGACTCAGGTTCTATCCGGGAGCTGTTTTTT CATWDSGSIRELFF few . TRBJ2-2 TRBV15 14
TGCAGCGTACGACAGGGAGGGTCTGGCGAGCAGTACTTC CSVRQGGSGEQYF . . TRBJ2-7 TRBV29-1 13
TGTGCCAGCAGCTTATCCATCGGTAACACCGGGGAGCTGTTTTTT CASSLSIGNTGELFF . . TRBJ2-2 TRBV7-7 15
TGTGCCAGCAGCCAAGAGGTGGGGGGACGAGGAGATACGCAGTATTTT CASSQEVGGRGDTQYF few . TRBJ2-3 TRBV4-2 16
TGTGCCTGGAGTGTATCAGGAAACACCATATATTTT CAWSVSGNTIYF few . TRBJ1-3 TRBV30 12
TGTGCCAGCAGCTTCAGGGCGGGCGAGACCCAGTACTTC CASSFRAGETQYF . . TRBJ2-5 TRBV7-9 13
TGTGCCAGCTCCCAGGTGGGGCAGAACACTGAAGCTTTCTTT CASSQVGQNTEAFF few . TRBJ1-1 TRBV7-2 14
TGTGCCAGCAGCAAAGGACAGGGCAATTACAATGAGCAGTTCTTC CASSKGQGNYNEQFF few TRBD1 TRBJ2-1 TRBV7-9 15
TGCGCCAGCAGGCTAGCGGGGGGCACAGATACGCAGTATTTT CASRLAGGTDTQYF . TRBD2 TRBJ2-3 TRBV4-1 14
TGTGCCAGCAGGGACGGGAGCCTGTCCTACAATGAGCAGTTCTTC CASRDGSLSYNEQFF . . TRBJ2-1 TRBV7-2 15